The clone carrying this TCR beta chain was counted a few times. The antigen is not known. The people who gave samples were healthy Caucasians from Russia, aged roughly 6 to 90. This sample stems from a study of blood T cells in healthy people across ages. Study-level results: Researchers report that TCR beta diversity correlated strongly with naive T cell percentage. Possibly, changes in expanded clonotypes were confounded because donor CMV status was unknown.

The CDR3 has 14 residues. V shed 5 bases and J shed 1 base, with 9 bases lying between them. Per the germline V gene, CDR1 is ENHRY and CDR2 is SYGVKD. Then a second PCR, running roughly 7 to 11 cycles, was carried out with a sample-barcoded 5' primer and a J-beta primer mix. MiXCR, applied by TCRdb to the 5' RACE reads, yields one record per CDR3 protein. The table includes some 1.4 million distinct CDR3 sequences, 42% detected once. Sequencing was carried out using blood. This sequence was found in a young woman in good health. The gene calls are TRBV10-3 and TRBJ1-5; D is perhaps TRBD1 (6 bases). The CDR3 sequence is CAISSTGSNQPQHF. CDR3 DNA sequence: TGTGCCATCAGTTCGACAGGAAGCAATCAGCCCCAGCATTTT.